The 20 T cell receptor beta chains reported below all come from one sample, sequenced in a study of identifying expanded T cells in peripheral blood. Generated by immunoSEQ multiplex PCR, the TCRdb table keeps only in-frame clones and is missing some. Of 75,000 to 90,000 clones in the sample, approximately 90% are singletons; the top ten hold roughly 7%. Input material: blood. Source of these receptors: a person aged 18-70 years in good health.

This sequence joins TRBV30 and TRBJ2-3; the D gene is possibly TRBD2 (5 bases). The V gene's germline CDR1 is GTSNPN and CDR2 SVGIG (reference sequence). V dropped 0 bases and J dropped 1 base, with 8 bases sitting between them. This CDR3 spans 14 amino acids. As DNA, the CDR3 is TGTGCCTGGAGTGTGTCCGGGGGCACAGATACGCAGTATTTT. Protein: CAWSVSGGTDTQYF.

This rearrangement joins TRBV27 to TRBJ1-1; D remains ambiguous. Trimming removed 6 bases at V and 3 bases at J, with 11 bases between. CDR1 is MNHEY, CDR2 SMNVEV, per germline (reference sequence). There are 13 residues in the CDR3. CDR3: CASSLHAYTEAFF. The CDR3 DNA follows: TGTGCCAGCAGCCTACATGCGTACACTGAAGCTTTCTTT.

This chain uses TRBV30 with TRBJ2-7; D possibly corresponds to TRBD1 (6 bases). CDR3 length equals 12 residues. Germline V gene sequence: CDR1 GTSNPN, CDR2 SVGIG (reference sequence). Trimming left V 3 bases short and J 4 bases short, with 10 bases between. The CDR3 is CAWRGATYEQYF. The CDR3 nucleotides are TGTGCCTGGAGGGGGGCTACTTACGAGCAGTACTTC.

The rearrangement links TRBV11-2 to TRBJ1-3; 8 bases align to TRBD1. There are 15 residues in the CDR3. V shed 5 bases, J shed 3 bases, and the junction held 6 bases outside the gene matches. Germline CDR1 SGHAT, CDR2 FQNNGV. The CDR3 nucleotides read TGTGCCAGCAGCGCCCAGGGGGCTATTGGAAACACCATATATTTT. This codes for CASSAQGAIGNTIYF.

The CDR3 loop is CASRPGTASYEQYF. The CDR3, as DNA: TGTGCCAGCAGGCCCGGGACAGCATCCTACGAGCAGTACTTC. The V call is TRBV11-3, the J call TRBJ2-7; 7 bases are shared with TRBD1. CDR3 length: 14 residues. The ends lost 6 bases at V and 1 base at J; junction bases unmatched: 6. From germline, CDR1 is SGHNT and CDR2 YENEEA.

The CDR3 DNA reads as TGCAGCGCCCTAAGGCGTAGAGGCCCAGAGACCCAGTACTTC. Its protein product is CSALRRRGPETQYF. This chain joins TRBV29-1 and TRBJ2-5; D unclear. The CDR3 is made up of 14 amino acids. Trimming cost V 7 bases and J 4 bases, with 19 bases left between them. Germline V gives CDR1 SQVTM, CDR2 ANQGSEA. Full variable domain (rest looked up from reference TRBV29-1 and TRBJ2-5): SAVISQKPSRDICQRGTSLTIQCQVDSQVTMMFWYRQQPGQSLTLIATANQGSEATYESGFVIDKFPISRPNLTFSTLTVSNMSPEDSSIYLCSALRRRGPETQYFGPGTRLLVL.

This clone was observed once. This rearrangement joins TRBV20-1 to TRBJ2-1; no reliable D call. This CDR3 comprises 11 residues. Germline loops: CDR1 DFQATT, CDR2 SNEGSKA (reference sequence). V dropped 6 bases and J dropped 3 bases, with 6 bases sitting between them. The CDR3 here is CSAAYYNEQFF. Written as DNA, the CDR3 is TGCAGTGCCGCCTACTACAATGAGCAGTTCTTC.

This chain uses TRBV4-1 with TRBJ2-7, with 7 nucleotides matching TRBD1. Losses at the gene ends were 4 bases for V and 5 bases for J; bases not matched to a gene: 14. CDR3 length: 16 residues. Germline V CDR1 and CDR2: MGHRA, YSYEKL. The CDR3 DNA sequence: TGCGCCAGCAGCCCGACCGACAGGGACACGATTGACGAGCAGTACTTC. Its translation is CASSPTDRDTIDEQYF.

The chain has TRBV30 and TRBJ1-3; D is undetermined. The V gene's germline CDR1 is GTSNPN and CDR2 SVGIG (reference sequence). V lost 4 bases and J 0 bases, leaving 10 bases between the germline ends. CDR3 size: 14 residues. The DNA of the CDR3 is TGTGCCTGGACCAGGATTAGCTCTGGAAACACCATATATTTT. As protein: CAWTRISSGNTIYF. Variable domain in full (rest from reference TRBV30 and TRBJ1-3): SQTIHQWPATLVQPVGSPLSLECTVEGTSNPNLYWYRQAAGRGLQLLFYSVGIGQISSEVPQNLSASRPQDRQFILSSKKLLLSDSGFYLCAWTRISSGNTIYFGEGSWLTVV.

The chain joins TRBV6-1 to TRBJ1-4; perhaps TRBD1 as D (6 bases). Germline V CDR1 and CDR2: MNHNS, SASEGT. This CDR3 region has 13 residues. Trimming cost V 3 bases and J 7 bases, with 9 bases left between them. DNA for the CDR3: TGTGCCAGCAGTGACGGACAGAGTGAAAAACTGTTTTTT. Translating it yields CASSDGQSEKLFF.

CDR3 DNA: TGTGCCAGCAGCCAGACAGGGATCAGCTCCTACGAGCAGTACTTC. Its protein is CASSQTGISSYEQYF. The chain carries TRBV5-4 and TRBJ2-7, with 7 nucleotides matching TRBD1. The CDR3 is 15 amino acids. V was pared by 4 bases and J by 0 bases, with 7 bases of the junction left unmatched. Germline V CDR1 and CDR2: SGHNT, YYREEE (reference sequence).

The chain recombines TRBV6-6 with TRBJ2-7; D unclear. This CDR3 is built from 12 residues. Looked up from germline, CDR1 is MNHNY and CDR2 is SVGAGI (reference sequence). V shed 0 bases and J shed 4 bases, with 4 bases lying between them. The CDR3 is CASSYSVYEQYF. The CDR3 nucleotides read TGTGCCAGCAGTTACTCAGTATACGAGCAGTACTTC.

The chain uses TRBV11-3 and TRBJ1-4; D call uncertain. The V and J ends lost 3 bases and 3 bases respectively, with 11 bases between them. The CDR3 consists of 15 residues. Per the germline V gene, CDR1 is SGHNT and CDR2 is YENEEA. The CDR3 region is CASSLEGRANEKLFF. The CDR3 nucleotides read TGTGCCAGCAGCTTGGAAGGGAGGGCTAATGAAAAACTGTTTTTT.

In DNA, the CDR3 is TGTGCCAGCAGTGATTTACAGGGGTACACTGAAGCTTTCTTT. Translation: CASSDLQGYTEAFF. The chain recombines TRBV2 with TRBJ1-1, with 7 positions matching TRBD1. This CDR3 is 14 amino acids long. Germline V gene lookup returns CDR1 SNHLY and CDR2 FYNNEI. Trimming removed 3 bases from V and 3 bases from J; junction bases left unmatched: 4.

CDR3 in amino acids: CASSLDRVEAFF. DNA of the CDR3: TGTGCCAGCAGCTTAGACAGGGTTGAAGCTTTCTTT. J is TRBJ1-1 and V is TRBV7-9; the D gene is possibly TRBD1 (6 bases). The CDR3 totals 12 residues. Per germline, CDR1 SEHNR and CDR2 FQNEAQ (reference sequence). The V end was cut by 1 base, the J end by 7 bases, with 7 bases between.

This clone was observed once. In DNA, the CDR3 is TGTGCCAGTAGAAAAGGAGGTGATGGCTACACCTTC. Amino acid sequence: CASRKGGDGYTF. V and J are TRBV19 and TRBJ1-2; no clear D. This CDR3 is built from 12 residues. The germline V gene encodes CDR1 LNHDA and CDR2 SQIVND (reference sequence). Trimming took off 6 bases at V and 6 bases at J, with 11 bases between the two ends.

The CDR3 region is CASSIQQGASNQPQHF. CDR3 nucleotides: TGTGCCAGTAGTATTCAACAGGGGGCGAGCAATCAGCCCCAGCATTTT. This chain connects TRBV19 to TRBJ1-5, with 9 bases lining up with TRBD1. The CDR3 sequence is 16 residues long. Trimming took 3 bases from V and 1 from J; bases not matched to a gene: 4. Germline assignment: CDR1 LNHDA and CDR2 SQIVND (reference sequence).

This chain connects TRBV5-1 to TRBJ2-5; 8 bases are shared with TRBD2. This CDR3 has 17 amino acids. Germline trimming cut 3 bases from V and 0 bases from J; bases unmatched to any gene: 10. Germline CDR1 reads SGHRS; CDR2 reads YFSETQ. CDR3 DNA sequence: TGCGCCAGCAGCTACTACAGCGGGAGCGGGAACCAAGAGACCCAGTACTTC. Translating gives CASSYYSGSGNQETQYF.

This CDR3 is CASSLGRFGEKLFF. The CDR3 nucleotides read TGTGCCAGCAGTTTAGGCAGGTTCGGTGAAAAACTGTTTTTT. The chain carries TRBV27 and TRBJ1-4; unclear D gene. CDR3 length: 14 amino acids. CDR1 MNHEY and CDR2 SMNVEV come from the germline V gene (reference sequence). V was trimmed by 2 bases and J by 7 bases, leaving 11 bases between them.

The chain recombines TRBV5-4 with TRBJ1-5; D possibly corresponds to TRBD1 (6 bases). This CDR3 contains 14 residues. Deletions cut 4 bases from V and 3 bases from J, with 11 bases between. The germline CDR1 and CDR2 sequences are SGHNT and YYREEE (reference sequence). The CDR3 loop reads CASSQQGINQPQHF. The CDR3 region has the DNA TGTGCCAGCAGCCAACAGGGTATCAATCAGCCCCAGCATTTT.